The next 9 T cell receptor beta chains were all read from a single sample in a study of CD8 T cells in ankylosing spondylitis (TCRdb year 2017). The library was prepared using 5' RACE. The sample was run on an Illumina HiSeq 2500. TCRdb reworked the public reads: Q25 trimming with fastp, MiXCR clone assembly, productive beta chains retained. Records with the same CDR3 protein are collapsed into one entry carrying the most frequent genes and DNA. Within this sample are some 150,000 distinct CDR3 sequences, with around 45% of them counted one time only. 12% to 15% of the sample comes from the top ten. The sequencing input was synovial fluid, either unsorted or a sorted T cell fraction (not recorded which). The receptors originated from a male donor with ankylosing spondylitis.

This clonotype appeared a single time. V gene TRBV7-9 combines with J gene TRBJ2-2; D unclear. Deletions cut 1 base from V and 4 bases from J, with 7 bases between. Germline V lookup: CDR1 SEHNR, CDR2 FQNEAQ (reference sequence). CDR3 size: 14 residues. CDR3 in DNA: TGTGCCAGCAGCTTAGTTTGGGGCACCGGGGAGCTGTTTTTT. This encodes CASSLVWGTGELFF.

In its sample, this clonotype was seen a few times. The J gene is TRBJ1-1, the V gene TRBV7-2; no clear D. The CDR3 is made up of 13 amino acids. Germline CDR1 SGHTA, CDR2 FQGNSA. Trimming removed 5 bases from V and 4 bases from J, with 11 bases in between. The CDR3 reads CASSREAGTEAFF. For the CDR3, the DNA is TGTGCCAGCAGCCGGGAGGCTGGCACTGAAGCTTTCTTT.

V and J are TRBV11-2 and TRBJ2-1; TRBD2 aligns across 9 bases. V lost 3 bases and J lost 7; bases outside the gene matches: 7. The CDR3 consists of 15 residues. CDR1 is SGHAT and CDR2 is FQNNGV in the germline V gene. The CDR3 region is CASSLGTSRINEQFF. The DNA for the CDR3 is TGTGCCAGCAGCTTGGGGACTAGCCGCATTAATGAGCAGTTCTTC.

The CDR3 loop is CASSYPEGTGPYEQYF. CDR3 DNA: TGTGCCAGCAGTTACCCGGAAGGGACAGGGCCCTACGAGCAGTACTTC. The V gene is TRBV6-2 or TRBV6-3, the J gene TRBJ2-7, with 9 positions matching TRBD1. Per the germline V gene, CDR1 is MNHEY and CDR2 is SVGEGT. This CDR3 region has 16 residues. Trimming at V came to 2 bases and at J to 2 bases, leaving 7 bases not matched to a gene.

CDR3 loop: CASNLAARANNEQFF. The CDR3 nucleotides read TGTGCCAGCAACCTAGCGGCCCGGGCCAACAATGAGCAGTTCTTC. The chain is built from TRBV12-3 or TRBV12-4 and TRBJ2-1, with 7 positions matching TRBD2. The V gene end was trimmed by 7 bases and the J gene end by 5 bases; junction bases not matched to a gene: 11. This CDR3 spans 15 amino acids.

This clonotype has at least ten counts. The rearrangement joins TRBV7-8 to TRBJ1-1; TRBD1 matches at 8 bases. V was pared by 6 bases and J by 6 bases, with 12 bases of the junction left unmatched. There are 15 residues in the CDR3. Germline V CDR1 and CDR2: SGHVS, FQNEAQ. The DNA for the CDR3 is TGTGCCAGCAGGGCCCCGGGGACAGGTGAACCTGAAGCTTTCTTT. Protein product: CASRAPGTGEPEAFF.

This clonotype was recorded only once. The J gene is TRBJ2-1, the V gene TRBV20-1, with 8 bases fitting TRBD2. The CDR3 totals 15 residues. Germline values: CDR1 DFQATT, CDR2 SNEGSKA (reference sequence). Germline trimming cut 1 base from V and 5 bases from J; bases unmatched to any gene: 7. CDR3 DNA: TGCAGTGCTAGAGTCGAACTAGCGGACAACAATGAGCAGTTCTTC. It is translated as CSARVELADNNEQFF.

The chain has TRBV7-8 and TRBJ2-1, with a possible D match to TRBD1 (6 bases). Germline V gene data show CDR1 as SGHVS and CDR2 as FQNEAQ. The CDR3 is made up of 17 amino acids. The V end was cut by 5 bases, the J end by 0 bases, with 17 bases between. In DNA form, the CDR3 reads TGTGCCAGCAGCCAAGCCGGGACAAGAGTCTCCTACAATGAGCAGTTCTTC. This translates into CASSQAGTRVSYNEQFF.

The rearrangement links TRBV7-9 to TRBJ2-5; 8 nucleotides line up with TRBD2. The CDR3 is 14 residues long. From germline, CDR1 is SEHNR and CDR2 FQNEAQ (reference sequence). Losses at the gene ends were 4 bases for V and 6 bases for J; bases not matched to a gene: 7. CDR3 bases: TGTGCCAGCAGCTACCGGACTAGCTGGCAGACCCAGTACTTC. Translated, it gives CASSYRTSWQTQYF.